This TCR beta chain was identified during a study of CD8 T cells in Susac syndrome (dated by TCRdb to the late 2010s). Some background on the complete study: Repertoire sequencing was used to test whether CD8+ T cell activation and differentiation in Susac syndrome was antigen driven.

Turning to this clonotype: It has no known antigen specificity. Qualities for individual bases were not recorded, and no much larger clone is one base off.

Germline trimming: 1 base from V, 4 bases from J; junction bases outside gene matches: 5. The CDR3 numbers 16 residues from cysteine through phenylalanine. Only CDR3 DNA remains: 48 bases, in frame from the first base. CDR1 MDHEN and CDR2 SYDVKM were looked up in the germline V gene. Overall results and qualifications from the work: The number of individuals in the TCR sequencing and HLA analysis was acknowledged as relatively small.

High-throughput TCR beta sequencing profiled peripheral blood CD8+ and CD4+ T cells from healthy donors, Susac syndrome patients and multiple sclerosis patients. Treatment-naive patients with stable or active relapsing-remitting disease fulfilling revised McDonald criteria were used as multiple sclerosis controls. Bulk CD8+ and CD4+ T cells were purified by magnetic negative isolation, while CD8+ TEMRA cells were enriched using FACS. Blood was drawn into EDTA tubes, processed within 24 hours, and PBMCs were isolated by density gradient centrifugation. PBMCs destined for TCR sequencing were cryopreserved in liquid nitrogen and later thawed in a 37 °C water bath. The sorted or isolated CD4+, CD8+ and CD8+ TEMRA cells reached a purity of at least 90%. RNA was extracted using the RNeasy kit, and roughly 0.45 to 1 ug of the RNA was reverse transcribed with random hexamers. TCR beta CDR3 regions were amplified with the immunoSEQ multiplex PCR assay covering 54 Vbeta and 13 Jbeta segments. PCR amplification bias was corrected using a synthetic template baseline for primer optimization and computational correction. Under the source paper's analysis protocol: Reads were annotated to V, D and J genes per IMGT and analyzed with immunoSEQ Analyzer, keeping only productive sequences. Clonality was calculated as one minus the Shannon entropy normalized by log2 of the number of productive unique sequences. For each patient and control, public and private clones were evaluated within the 100 most prevalent clones. Susac-specific clones were defined as absent from healthy and MS cohorts, over a thousand published viral clones and other ImmuneACCESS disease sequences. The raw public reads went through TCRdb reprocessing: fastp at Q25, MiXCR clone calling, in-frame beta chains kept. Rows matching on CDR3 protein sequence are summarized as one entry with the most common DNA and genes. The V and J calls were not made by the authors but by TCRdb's processing. The sample yields hundreds of thousands of distinct CDR3 sequences; nearly 97% were counted once. 0.075% to 0.095% of the sample lies in the top ten.

The chain is assembled from TRBV28 and TRBJ1-5; 9 bases in the junction line up with TRBD1. This TCR came from a human donor with multiple sclerosis. The sequencing sample was made of CD4+ T cells from PBMCs. The CDR3 reads CASSLSGTGRNQPQHF. The nucleotide sequence reads as follows: TGTGCCAGCAGTTTATCAGGGACAGGGAGGAATCAGCCCCAGCATTTT.